This entry concerns a single TCR beta chain. The CDR3 has 16 amino acids. The V gene's germline CDR1 is LNHDA and CDR2 SQIVND (reference sequence). J gave up 0 bases and V 8 bases, and 11 bases lay outside the gene matches. Profiling relied on immunoSEQ multiplex PCR, and the TCRdb table lists in-frame clones only, not all of them. Here the sample spans approximately 67,000 clones, 90% to 95% being singletons. The record originates from a study of T cells after somatic rescue of genetic block. The source material was peripheral blood mononuclear cells (PBMCs). This clonotype was sampled from a man between 40 and 49 years old. The chain is built from TRBV19 and TRBJ2-3; 7 bases line up with TRBD2. The CDR3 DNA reads TGTGCCAGTCGGAACCGCGGGGGTTCTAGCACAGATACGCAGTATTTT. This sequence encodes CASRNRGGSSTDTQYF.